These T cell receptor beta chains were read from a single sample in a study of shared clonotypes between healthy human individuals. This table comes from immunoSEQ multiplex PCR, and its TCRdb copy is limited to in-frame clones, with some not included. The table records some 2.1 million clones, approximately 94% of them present only once. The sequenced sample consisted of naive CD8+ T cells sorted from blood. These receptors were obtained from a man aged 18 to 30 in good health. CDR3s include the opening cysteine and the closing phenylalanine or tryptophan. D genes are given only for firm matches. A clone size is listed for some rows: how often the clone was seen (once, few, many), or a class if it is expanded.

TRBV4-3	NA	TRBJ2-1	TRBD2	CASSQVLAGGVYNEQFF	TGCGCCAGCAGCCAAGTATTGGCGGGAGGGGTGTACAATGAGCAGTTCTTC
TRBV9	NA	TRBJ1-4	NA	CASSPGMGVEKLFF	TGTGCCAGCAGCCCGGGAATGGGAGTCGAAAAACTGTTTTTT
TRBV10-3	NA	TRBJ1-1	NA	CAISDVYRTEAFF	TGTGCCATCAGTGATGTTTACCGGACTGAAGCTTTCTTT
TRBV4-1	NA	TRBJ1-2	NA	CASSQKENYGYTF	TGCGCCAGCAGCCAAAAGGAAAACTATGGCTACACCTTC
TRBV9	NA	TRBJ2-7	NA	CASSVDSGGDYEQYF	TGTGCCAGCAGCGTAGATTCAGGCGGGGACTACGAGCAGTACTTC
TRBV29-1	NA	TRBJ2-7	TRBD2	CSVRREGYEQYF	TGCAGCGTTCGGCGGGAGGGATACGAGCAGTACTTC
TRBV11-2	NA	TRBJ2-7	TRBD1	CASSLDVGGGLYEQYF	TGTGCCAGCAGCTTAGATGTAGGGGGCGGGCTCTACGAGCAGTACTTC
TRBV7-6	NA	TRBJ2-7	TRBD2	CASSQGLAGEINYEQYF	TGTGCCAGCAGCCAAGGACTAGCGGGAGAGATAAACTACGAGCAGTACTTC
TRBV7-6	NA	TRBJ2-7	TRBD1	CASSLQGVYYEQYF	TGTGCCAGCAGCTTACAGGGGGTTTACTACGAGCAGTACTTC
TRBV10-2	once	TRBJ1-2	NA	CASSEDSQGGYGYTF	TGCGCCAGCAGTGAAGACAGCCAGGGTGGCTATGGCTACACCTTC
TRBV6-6	NA	TRBJ2-7	TRBD1	CASSTGTEAYEQYF	TGTGCCAGCAGTACCGGGACAGAGGCCTACGAGCAGTACTTC
TRBV10-1	NA	TRBJ2-7	NA	CASSDSQTYEQYF	TGCGCCAGCAGTGACAGCCAAACCTACGAGCAGTACTTC
TRBV28	NA	TRBJ1-6	NA	CASRQRQEAIYNSPLHF	TGTGCCAGCAGACAAAGACAGGAAGCAATCTATAATTCACCCCTCCACTTT
TRBV19	NA	TRBJ1-5	NA	CASSISGYSNQPQHF	TGTGCCAGTAGTATATCAGGCTATAGCAATCAGCCCCAGCATTTT
TRBV30	NA	TRBJ1-5	TRBD1	CAWSGGQKINQPQHF	TGTGCCTGGAGTGGGGGACAGAAGATTAATCAGCCCCAGCATTTT
TRBV27	NA	TRBJ1-2	NA	CASSFLPGYLSNYGYTF	TGTGCCAGCAGTTTTCTCCCAGGATACCTCTCTAACTATGGCTACACCTTC
TRBV21-1	NA	TRBJ1-2	NA	CASRQVTFYGYTF	TGTGCCAGTCGACAGGTGACTTTCTATGGCTACACCTTC
TRBV6-5	NA	TRBJ2-1	TRBD2	CASSYNLAGYNEQFF	TGTGCCAGCAGTTACAATCTAGCGGGCTACAATGAGCAGTTCTTC
TRBV29-1	NA	TRBJ2-7	TRBD2	CSVHRGEHEQYF	TGCAGCGTTCACCGGGGGGAGCACGAGCAGTACTTC
TRBV7-9	NA	TRBJ2-3	TRBD2	CASALPLLAGSTDTQYF	TGTGCCAGCGCCCTACCCCTACTAGCGGGAAGCACAGATACGCAGTATTTT
TRBV28	NA	TRBJ2-5	TRBD2	CASTSGGLETQYF	TGTGCCAGCACCTCGGGGGGGCTGGAGACCCAGTACTTC
TRBV7-2	NA	TRBJ2-5	NA	CASSLRRNAPQETQYF	TGTGCCAGCAGCTTACGGCGCAACGCTCCCCAAGAGACCCAGTACTTC